This TCR beta chain was sequenced during a study of T cell responses to AZD1222 COVID-19 vaccine. For the study at large: Second-dose intervals of approximately 4 or approximately 12 weeks were pooled.

The table lists this clone with a count of one. Its antigen remains unknown. Only in-frame clones appear in the TCRdb table, and some are missing; sequencing was by immunoSEQ multiplex PCR. Among under 200,000 clones, roughly 93% were seen once, and the ten largest hold 0.99%. Findings of the study overall: Clonal diversity may have been underestimated, and the donors were mostly white British, with more females than males.

The germline gives CDR1 SGHVS, CDR2 FQNEAQ. The CDR3 loop spans 15 amino acids. V was clipped by 5 bases and J by 4 bases, with 17 bases between them. The TCR originated in an adult in good health. The V and J genes are TRBV7-8 and TRBJ1-1; possibly TRBD1 for D (5 bases). The starting material was peripheral blood, obtained on day 0 of AZD1222 vaccination. The CDR3 is CASSPRWGGATEAFF. The CDR3 coding sequence is TGTGCCAGCAGCCCCAGGTGGGGTGGGGCCACTGAAGCTTTCTTT.